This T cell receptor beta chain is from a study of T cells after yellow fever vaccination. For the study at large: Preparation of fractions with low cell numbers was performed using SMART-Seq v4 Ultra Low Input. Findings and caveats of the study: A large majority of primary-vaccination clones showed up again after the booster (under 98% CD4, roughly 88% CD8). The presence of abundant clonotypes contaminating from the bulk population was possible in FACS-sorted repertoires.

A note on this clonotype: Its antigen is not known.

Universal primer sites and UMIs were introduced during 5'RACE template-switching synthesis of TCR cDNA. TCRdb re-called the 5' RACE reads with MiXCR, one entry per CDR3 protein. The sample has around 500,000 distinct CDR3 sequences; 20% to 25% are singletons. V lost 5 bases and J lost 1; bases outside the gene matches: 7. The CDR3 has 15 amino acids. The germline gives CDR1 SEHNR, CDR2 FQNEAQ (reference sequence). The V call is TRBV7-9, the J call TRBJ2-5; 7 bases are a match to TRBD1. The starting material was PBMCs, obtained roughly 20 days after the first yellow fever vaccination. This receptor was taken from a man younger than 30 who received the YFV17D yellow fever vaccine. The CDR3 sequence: CASSPAWDSQETQYF. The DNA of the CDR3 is TGTGCCAGCAGCCCTGCGTGGGACAGCCAAGAGACCCAGTACTTC.